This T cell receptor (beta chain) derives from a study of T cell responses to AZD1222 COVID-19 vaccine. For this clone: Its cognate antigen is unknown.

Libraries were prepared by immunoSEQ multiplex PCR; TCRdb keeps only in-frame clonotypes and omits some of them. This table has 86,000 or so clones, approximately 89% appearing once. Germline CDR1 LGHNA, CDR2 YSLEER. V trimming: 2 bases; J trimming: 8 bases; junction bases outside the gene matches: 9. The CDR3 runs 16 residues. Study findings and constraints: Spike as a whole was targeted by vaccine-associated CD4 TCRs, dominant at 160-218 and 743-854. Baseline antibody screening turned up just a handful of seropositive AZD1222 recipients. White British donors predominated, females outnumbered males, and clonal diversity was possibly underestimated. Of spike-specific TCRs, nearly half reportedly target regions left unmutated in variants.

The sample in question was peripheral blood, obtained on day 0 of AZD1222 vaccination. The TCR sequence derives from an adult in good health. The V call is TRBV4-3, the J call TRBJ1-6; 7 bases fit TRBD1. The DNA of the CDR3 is TGCGCCAGCAGCCAACAATACCAGGGGGTGGATTCACCCCTCCACTTT. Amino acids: CASSQQYQGVDSPLHF.